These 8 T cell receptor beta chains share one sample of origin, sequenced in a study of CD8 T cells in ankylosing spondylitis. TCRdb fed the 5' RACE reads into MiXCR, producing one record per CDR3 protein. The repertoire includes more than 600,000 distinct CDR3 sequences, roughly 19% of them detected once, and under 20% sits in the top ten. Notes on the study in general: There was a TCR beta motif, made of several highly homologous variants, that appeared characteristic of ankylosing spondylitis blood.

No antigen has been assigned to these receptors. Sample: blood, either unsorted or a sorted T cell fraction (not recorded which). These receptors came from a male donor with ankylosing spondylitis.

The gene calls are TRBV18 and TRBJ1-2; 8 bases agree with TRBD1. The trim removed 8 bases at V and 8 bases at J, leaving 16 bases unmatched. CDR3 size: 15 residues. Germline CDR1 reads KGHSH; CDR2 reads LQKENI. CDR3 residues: CASAGLDRAFGGYTF. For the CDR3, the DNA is TGTGCCAGCGCCGGCCTGGACAGGGCTTTCGGGGGCTACACCTTC.

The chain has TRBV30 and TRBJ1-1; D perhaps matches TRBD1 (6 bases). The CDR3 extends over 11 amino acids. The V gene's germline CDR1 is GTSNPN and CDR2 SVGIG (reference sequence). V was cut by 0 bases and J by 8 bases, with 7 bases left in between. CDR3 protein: CAWSVDSEAFF. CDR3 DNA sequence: TGTGCCTGGAGTGTGGACAGCGAAGCTTTCTTT.

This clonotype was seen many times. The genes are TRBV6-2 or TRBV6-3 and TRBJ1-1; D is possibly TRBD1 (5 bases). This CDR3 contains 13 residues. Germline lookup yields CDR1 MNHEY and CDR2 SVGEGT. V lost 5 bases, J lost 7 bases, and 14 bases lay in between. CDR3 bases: TGTGCCAGCAGTCCACCACAGGTGGATGAAGCTTTCTTT. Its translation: CASSPPQVDEAFF.

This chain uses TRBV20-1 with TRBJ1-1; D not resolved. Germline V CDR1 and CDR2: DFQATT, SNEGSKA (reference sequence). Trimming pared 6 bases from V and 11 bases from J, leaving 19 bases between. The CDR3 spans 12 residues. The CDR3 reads CSAPPPGLEAFF. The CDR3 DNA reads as TGCAGTGCACCTCCCCCGGGTTTGGAGGCTTTCTTT.

CDR3 sequence reads: CSAPRQWFGEKLFF. CDR3 coding DNA: TGCAGTGCTCCACGACAGTGGTTTGGTGAAAAACTGTTTTTT. The chain couples TRBV20-1 to TRBJ1-4; a weak D match, TRBD1 (5 bases). Trimming removed 5 bases from V and 7 bases from J, with 17 bases in between. The CDR3 sequence is 14 residues long. Germline loops: CDR1 DFQATT, CDR2 SNEGSKA (reference sequence).

DNA of the CDR3: TGCAGCGTTAGGCGGGAGAGCACAGATACGCAGTATTTT. This encodes CSVRRESTDTQYF. The chain carries TRBV29-1 and TRBJ2-3, with 7 nucleotides matching TRBD2. The ends lost 5 bases at V and 0 bases at J; junction bases unmatched: 2. CDR3 size: 13 residues. Germline V gene data show CDR1 as SQVTM and CDR2 as ANQGSEA.

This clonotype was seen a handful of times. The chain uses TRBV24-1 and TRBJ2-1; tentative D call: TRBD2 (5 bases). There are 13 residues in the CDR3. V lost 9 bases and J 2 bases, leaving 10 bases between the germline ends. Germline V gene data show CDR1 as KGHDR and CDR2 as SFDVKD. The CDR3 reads CATGSGAYNEQFF. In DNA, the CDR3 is TGTGCCACCGGGTCCGGGGCCTACAATGAGCAGTTCTTC.

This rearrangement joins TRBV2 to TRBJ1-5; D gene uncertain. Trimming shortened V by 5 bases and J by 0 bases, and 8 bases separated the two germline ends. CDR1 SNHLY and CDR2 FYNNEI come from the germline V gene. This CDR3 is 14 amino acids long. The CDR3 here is CASSRDHSNQPQHF. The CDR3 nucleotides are TGTGCCAGCAGTAGAGACCATAGCAATCAGCCCCAGCATTTT.